These T cell receptor beta chains were read from a single sample in a study of response to subunit inactivated influenza vaccine. TCRdb recomputed calls from the RT-PCR reads with MiXCR, one row per CDR3 protein. Of 160,000 or so distinct CDR3 sequences listed, around 9.9% are singletons. This specimen was non-naive T cells sorted from PBMCs, taken around seven weeks after vaccination. These receptors were collected from a man in his forties or fifties who received an inactivated influenza vaccine. CDR3s include the opening cysteine and the closing phenylalanine or tryptophan. Each record gives: clone size, V gene, D gene, J gene, CDR3 DNA, CDR3 protein. D genes are given only for firm matches. Expanded clones are given a class, and other clones once, few, many or no size at all.

clone_size: .; v_call: TRBV11-1; d_call: TRBD1; j_call: TRBJ2-6; cdr3_nt: TGTGCCAGCAGCTCACCGGGACAGCAATTCTCTGGGGCCAACGTCCTGACTTTC; cdr3_aa: CASSSPGQQFSGANVLTF
clone_size: few; v_call: TRBV11-2; d_call: .; j_call: TRBJ1-2; cdr3_nt: TGTGCCAGCAGCCCGCAACAGGACTATGGCTACACCTTC; cdr3_aa: CASSPQQDYGYTF
clone_size: many; v_call: TRBV29-1; d_call: TRBD1; j_call: TRBJ2-1; cdr3_nt: TGCAGCGTACGCACGACAGGGAACTTTGAGCAGTTCTTC; cdr3_aa: CSVRTTGNFEQFF
clone_size: .; v_call: TRBV10-3; d_call: .; j_call: TRBJ1-1; cdr3_nt: TGTGCCATCAGTGGGAAGGGAGGCACTGAAGCTTTCTTT; cdr3_aa: CAISGKGGTEAFF
clone_size: many; v_call: TRBV7-2; d_call: TRBD2; j_call: TRBJ2-5; cdr3_nt: TGTGCCAGCAGCCCCCGGGGACTAGCGGATCAAGAGACCCAGTACTTC; cdr3_aa: CASSPRGLADQETQYF
clone_size: many; v_call: TRBV28; d_call: .; j_call: TRBJ2-5; cdr3_nt: TGTGCCATCGGACTTTCAGGGGAGACCCAGTACTTC; cdr3_aa: CAIGLSGETQYF
clone_size: few; v_call: TRBV7-2; d_call: .; j_call: TRBJ1-1; cdr3_nt: TGTGCCAGCAGCTTATCCTCGGGGAGGGGGAACACTGAAGCTTTCTTT; cdr3_aa: CASSLSSGRGNTEAFF
clone_size: many; v_call: TRBV29-1; d_call: .; j_call: TRBJ1-2; cdr3_nt: TGCAGCGTGGGGGTCTTAGGGGAAGGGCGCTATGGCTACACCTTC; cdr3_aa: CSVGVLGEGRYGYTF
clone_size: many; v_call: TRBV12-3/TRBV12-4; d_call: .; j_call: TRBJ2-5; cdr3_nt: TGTGCCAGCAGTCAACAGGGTACGCAAGAGACCCAGTACTTC; cdr3_aa: CASSQQGTQETQYF
clone_size: .; v_call: TRBV21-1; d_call: .; j_call: TRBJ1-1; cdr3_nt: TGTGCCAGCAGCCCCCGTTGGGGGACTGAAGCTTTCTTT; cdr3_aa: CASSPRWGTEAFF
clone_size: .; v_call: TRBV5-5; d_call: TRBD1; j_call: TRBJ2-7; cdr3_nt: TGTGCCAGCAGCTTGGAATTGGGACAGGTCTACGAGCAGTACTTC; cdr3_aa: CASSLELGQVYEQYF
clone_size: few; v_call: TRBV29-1; d_call: .; j_call: TRBJ2-1; cdr3_nt: TGCAGCGTTGAAAAGGGGCAGGGGTGGGGTGAGCAGTTCTTC; cdr3_aa: CSVEKGQGWGEQFF
clone_size: .; v_call: TRBV11-2; d_call: .; j_call: TRBJ2-4; cdr3_nt: TGTGCCAGCAGCTTAGTCGGGGGGCGCATCTCGTACTTC; cdr3_aa: CASSLVGGRISYF
clone_size: few; v_call: TRBV7-2; d_call: .; j_call: TRBJ2-1; cdr3_nt: TGTGCCAGCAGCTTTTACCTCAATGAGCAGTTCTTC; cdr3_aa: CASSFYLNEQFF
clone_size: few; v_call: TRBV12-3/TRBV12-4; d_call: .; j_call: TRBJ2-5; cdr3_nt: TGTGCCAGCTCTCACGAGGAGGGAGGAGAGACCCAGTACTTC; cdr3_aa: CASSHEEGGETQYF
clone_size: few; v_call: TRBV3-1; d_call: .; j_call: TRBJ1-1; cdr3_nt: TGTGCCAGCAGCCAGCCTGGGTCGGCGTCTGAAGCTTTCTTT; cdr3_aa: CASSQPGSASEAFF
clone_size: few; v_call: TRBV6-5; d_call: .; j_call: TRBJ2-7; cdr3_nt: TGTGCCAGCAGTTACGAGGCTGTCGGATACGAGCAGTACTTC; cdr3_aa: CASSYEAVGYEQYF
clone_size: .; v_call: TRBV20-1; d_call: .; j_call: TRBJ1-3; cdr3_nt: TGCAGTGCTAGTTACAGGATTCGGAACACCATATATTTT; cdr3_aa: CSASYRIRNTIYF
clone_size: many; v_call: TRBV12-3/TRBV12-4; d_call: .; j_call: TRBJ2-2; cdr3_nt: TGTGCCAGCAGTGCCCAGTTAGCGCGAAACACCGGGGAGCTGTTTTTT; cdr3_aa: CASSAQLARNTGELFF
clone_size: few; v_call: TRBV7-2; d_call: TRBD2; j_call: TRBJ2-7; cdr3_nt: TGTGCCAGCAGCTTAGTCTCCCCGGGGGGGACCGAGCAGTACTTC; cdr3_aa: CASSLVSPGGTEQYF
clone_size: many; v_call: TRBV20-1; d_call: .; j_call: TRBJ1-2; cdr3_nt: TGCAGTGCTAGGGACAGAGAAGCCTATGGCTACACCTTC; cdr3_aa: CSARDREAYGYTF
clone_size: many; v_call: TRBV6-5; d_call: TRBD1; j_call: TRBJ1-5; cdr3_nt: TGTGCCAGCAGATTAGACAGGGGGCGGGTGCAGCCCCAGCATTTT; cdr3_aa: CASRLDRGRVQPQHF
clone_size: few; v_call: TRBV7-2; d_call: TRBD1; j_call: TRBJ2-1; cdr3_nt: TGTGCCAGCAGCTCGCAGGGGGATGAGCAGTTCTTC; cdr3_aa: CASSSQGDEQFF
clone_size: many; v_call: TRBV4-3; d_call: TRBD1; j_call: TRBJ2-2; cdr3_nt: TGCGCCAGCAGGGCCGGGACAGGGTACACCGGGGAGCTGTTTTTT; cdr3_aa: CASRAGTGYTGELFF